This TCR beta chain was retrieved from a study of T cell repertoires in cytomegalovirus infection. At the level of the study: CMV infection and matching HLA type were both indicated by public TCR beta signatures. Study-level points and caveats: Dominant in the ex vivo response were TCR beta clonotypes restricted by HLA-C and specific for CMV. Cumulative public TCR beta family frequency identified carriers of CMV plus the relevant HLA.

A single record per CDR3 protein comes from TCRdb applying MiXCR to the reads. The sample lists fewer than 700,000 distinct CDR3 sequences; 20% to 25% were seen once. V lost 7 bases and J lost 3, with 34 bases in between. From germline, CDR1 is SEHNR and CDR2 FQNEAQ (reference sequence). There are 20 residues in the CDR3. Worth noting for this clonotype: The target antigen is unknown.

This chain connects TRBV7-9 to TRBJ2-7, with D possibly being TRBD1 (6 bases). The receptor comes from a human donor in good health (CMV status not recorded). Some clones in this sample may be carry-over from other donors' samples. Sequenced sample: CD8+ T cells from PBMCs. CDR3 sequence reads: CASIQEAGQLRMGSDYEQYF. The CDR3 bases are TGTGCCAGCATCCAAGAGGCCGGACAGTTGCGCATGGGGTCGGACTACGAGCAGTACTTC.